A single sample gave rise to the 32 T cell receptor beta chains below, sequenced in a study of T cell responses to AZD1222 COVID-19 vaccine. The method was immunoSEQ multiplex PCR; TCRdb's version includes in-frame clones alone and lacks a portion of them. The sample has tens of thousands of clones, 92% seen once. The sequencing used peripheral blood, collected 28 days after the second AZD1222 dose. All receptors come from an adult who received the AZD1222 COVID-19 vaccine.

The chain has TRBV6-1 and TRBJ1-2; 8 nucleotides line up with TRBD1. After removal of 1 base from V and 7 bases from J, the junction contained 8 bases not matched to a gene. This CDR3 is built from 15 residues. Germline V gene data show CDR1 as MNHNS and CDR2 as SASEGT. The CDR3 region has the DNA TGTGCCAGCAGTGAAGAGCGACAGGGGTCCGGTGGCTACACCTTC. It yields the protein CASSEERQGSGGYTF.

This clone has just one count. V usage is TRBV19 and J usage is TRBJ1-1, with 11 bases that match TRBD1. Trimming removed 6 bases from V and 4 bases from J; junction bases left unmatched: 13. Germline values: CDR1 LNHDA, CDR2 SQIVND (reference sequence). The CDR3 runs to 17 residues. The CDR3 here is CASSRGQGAAEATEAFF. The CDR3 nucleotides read TGTGCCAGTAGCCGCGGACAGGGGGCTGCTGAGGCCACTGAAGCTTTCTTT.

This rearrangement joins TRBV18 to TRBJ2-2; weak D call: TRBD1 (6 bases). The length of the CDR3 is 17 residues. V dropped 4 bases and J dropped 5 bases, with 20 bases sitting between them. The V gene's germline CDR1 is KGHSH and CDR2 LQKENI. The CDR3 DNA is TGTGCCAGCTCACTCGCTTTTCGACAGGTCGAGACCGGGGAGCTGTTTTTT. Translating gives CASSLAFRQVETGELFF.

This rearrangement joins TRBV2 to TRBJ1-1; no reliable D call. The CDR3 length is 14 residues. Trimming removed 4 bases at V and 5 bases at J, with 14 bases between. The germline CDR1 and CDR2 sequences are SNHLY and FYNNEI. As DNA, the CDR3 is TGTGCCAGCAGTGCCGACGGGGTTGGAACTGAAGCTTTCTTT. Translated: CASSADGVGTEAFF.

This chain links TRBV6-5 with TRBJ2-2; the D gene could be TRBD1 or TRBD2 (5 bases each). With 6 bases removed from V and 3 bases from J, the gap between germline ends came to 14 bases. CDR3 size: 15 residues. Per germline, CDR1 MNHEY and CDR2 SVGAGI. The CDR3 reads CASRPPRGHTGELFF. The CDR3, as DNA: TGTGCCAGCAGACCTCCCCGGGGCCACACCGGGGAGCTGTTTTTT.

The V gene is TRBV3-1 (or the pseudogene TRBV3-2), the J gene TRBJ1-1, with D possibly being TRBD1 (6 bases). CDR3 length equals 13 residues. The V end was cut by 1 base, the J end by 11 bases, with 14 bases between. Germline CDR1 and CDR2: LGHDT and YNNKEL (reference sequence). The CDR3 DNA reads TGTGCCAGCAGCCAAGCGCGAGGGGGGTCCGCTTTCTTT. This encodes CASSQARGGSAFF.

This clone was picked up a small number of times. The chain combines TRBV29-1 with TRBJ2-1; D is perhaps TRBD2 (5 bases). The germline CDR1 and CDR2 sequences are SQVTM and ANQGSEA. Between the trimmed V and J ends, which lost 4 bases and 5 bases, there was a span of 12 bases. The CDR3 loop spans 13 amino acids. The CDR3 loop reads CSVGRTEHNEQFF. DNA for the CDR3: TGCAGCGTTGGGCGGACTGAACACAATGAGCAGTTCTTC.

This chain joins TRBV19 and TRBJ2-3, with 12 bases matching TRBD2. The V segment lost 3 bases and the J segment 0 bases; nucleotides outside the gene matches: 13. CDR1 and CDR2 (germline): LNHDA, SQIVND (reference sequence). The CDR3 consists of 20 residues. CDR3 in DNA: TGTGCCAGTAGTATCCTAGCGGGGGGGCCCAGCCTGTTTAGCACAGATACGCAGTATTTT. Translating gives CASSILAGGPSLFSTDTQYF.

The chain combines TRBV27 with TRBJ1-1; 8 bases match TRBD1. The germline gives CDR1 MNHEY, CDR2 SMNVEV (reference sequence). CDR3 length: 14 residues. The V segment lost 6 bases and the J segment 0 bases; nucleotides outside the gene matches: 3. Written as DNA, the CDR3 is TGTGCCAGCAGACTGACAGGGGTGAACACTGAAGCTTTCTTT. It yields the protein CASRLTGVNTEAFF.

DNA of the CDR3: TGTGCCACCAGTGATCGGGCAGGGAACTATGGCTACACCTTC. This gives the protein CATSDRAGNYGYTF. The V and J genes are TRBV24-1 and TRBJ1-2; TRBD1 is a possible D gene (5 bases). This CDR3 contains 14 residues. The germline CDR1 and CDR2 sequences are KGHDR and SFDVKD. Trimming stripped 3 bases from V and 2 bases from J, with 9 bases between.

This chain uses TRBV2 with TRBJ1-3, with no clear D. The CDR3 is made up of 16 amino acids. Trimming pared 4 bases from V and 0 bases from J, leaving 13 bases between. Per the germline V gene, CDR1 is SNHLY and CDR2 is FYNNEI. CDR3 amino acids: CASSAIQVSSGNTIYF. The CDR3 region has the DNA TGTGCCAGCAGTGCTATCCAGGTTTCCTCTGGAAACACCATATATTTT.

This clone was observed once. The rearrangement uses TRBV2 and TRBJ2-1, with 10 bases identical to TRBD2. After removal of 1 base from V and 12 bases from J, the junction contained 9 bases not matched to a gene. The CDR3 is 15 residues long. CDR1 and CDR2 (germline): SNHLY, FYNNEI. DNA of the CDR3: TGTGCCAGCAGTGAAGAGCGGGGGGGCGGCGCGGTGCAGTTCTTC. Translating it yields CASSEERGGGAVQFF.

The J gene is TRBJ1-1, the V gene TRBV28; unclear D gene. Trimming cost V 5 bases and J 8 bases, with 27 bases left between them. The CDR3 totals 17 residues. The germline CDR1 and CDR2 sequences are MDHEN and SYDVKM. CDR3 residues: CASSPGEVYWPTLEAFF. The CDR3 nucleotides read TGTGCCAGCAGTCCCGGGGAGGTTTATTGGCCAACACTAGAAGCTTTCTTT.

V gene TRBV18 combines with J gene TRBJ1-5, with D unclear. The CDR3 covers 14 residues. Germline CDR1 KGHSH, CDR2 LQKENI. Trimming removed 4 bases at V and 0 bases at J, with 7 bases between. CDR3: CASSQSGSNQPQHF. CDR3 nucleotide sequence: TGTGCCAGCTCACAAAGCGGTAGCAATCAGCCCCAGCATTTT. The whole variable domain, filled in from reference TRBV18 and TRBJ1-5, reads NAGVMQNPRHLVRRRGQEARLRCSPMKGHSHVYWYRQLPEEGLKFMVYLQKENIIDESGMPKERFSAEFPKEGPSILRIQQVVRGDSAAYFCASSQSGSNQPQHFGDGTRLSIL.

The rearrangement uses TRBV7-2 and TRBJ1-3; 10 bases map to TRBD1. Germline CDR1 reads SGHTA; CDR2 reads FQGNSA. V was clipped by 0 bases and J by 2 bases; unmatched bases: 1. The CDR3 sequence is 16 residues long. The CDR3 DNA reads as TGTGCCAGCAGCTTAGCCGGACAGGGGGCTGGAAACACCATATATTTT. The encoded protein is CASSLAGQGAGNTIYF.

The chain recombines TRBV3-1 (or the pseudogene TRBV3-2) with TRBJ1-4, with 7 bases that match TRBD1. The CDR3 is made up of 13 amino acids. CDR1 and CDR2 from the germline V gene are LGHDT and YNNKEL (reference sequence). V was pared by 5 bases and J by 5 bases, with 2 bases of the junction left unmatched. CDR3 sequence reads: CASSGQENEKLFF. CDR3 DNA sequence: TGTGCCAGCAGCGGACAGGAGAATGAAAAACTGTTTTTT.

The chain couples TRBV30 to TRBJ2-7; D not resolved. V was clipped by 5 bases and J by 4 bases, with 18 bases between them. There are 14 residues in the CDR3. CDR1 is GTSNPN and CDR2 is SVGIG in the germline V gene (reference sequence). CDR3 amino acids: CAWESDGSPYEQYF. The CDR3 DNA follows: TGTGCCTGGGAATCAGACGGATCTCCGTACGAGCAGTACTTC. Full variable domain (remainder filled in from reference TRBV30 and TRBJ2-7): SQTIHQWPATLVQPVGSPLSLECTVEGTSNPNLYWYRQAAGRGLQLLFYSVGIGQISSEVPQNLSASRPQDRQFILSSKKLLLSDSGFYLCAWESDGSPYEQYFGPGTRLTVT.

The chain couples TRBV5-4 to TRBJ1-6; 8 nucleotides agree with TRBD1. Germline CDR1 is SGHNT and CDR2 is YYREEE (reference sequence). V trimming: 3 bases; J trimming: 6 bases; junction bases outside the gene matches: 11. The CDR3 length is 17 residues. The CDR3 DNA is TGTGCCAGCAGCTCGACTGGGCAGGGGGCTTTTAATTCACCCCTCCACTTT. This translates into CASSSTGQGAFNSPLHF.

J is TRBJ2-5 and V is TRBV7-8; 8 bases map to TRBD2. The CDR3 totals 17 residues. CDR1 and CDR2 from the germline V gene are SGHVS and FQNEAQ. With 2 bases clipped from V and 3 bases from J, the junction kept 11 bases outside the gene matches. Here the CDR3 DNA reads TGTGCCAGCAGCTTAACCGGGGGGGGTAGGACAAAAGAGACCCAGTACTTC. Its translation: CASSLTGGGRTKETQYF.

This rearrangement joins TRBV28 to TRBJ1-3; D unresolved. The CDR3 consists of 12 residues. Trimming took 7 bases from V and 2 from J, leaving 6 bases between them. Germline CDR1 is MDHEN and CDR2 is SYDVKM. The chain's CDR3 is CASTRAGNTIYF. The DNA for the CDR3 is TGTGCCAGCACCCGAGCTGGAAACACCATATATTTT.

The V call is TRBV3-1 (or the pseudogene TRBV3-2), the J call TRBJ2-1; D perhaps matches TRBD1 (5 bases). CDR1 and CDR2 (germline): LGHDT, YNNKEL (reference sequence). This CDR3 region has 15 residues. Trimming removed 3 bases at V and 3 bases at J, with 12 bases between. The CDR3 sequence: CASSQGGASYNEQFF. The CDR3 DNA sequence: TGTGCCAGCAGCCAGGGTGGGGCTAGCTACAATGAGCAGTTCTTC.

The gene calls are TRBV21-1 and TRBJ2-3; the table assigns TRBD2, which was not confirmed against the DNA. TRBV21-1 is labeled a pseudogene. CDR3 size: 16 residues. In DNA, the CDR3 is TGTGCCAGCAGCAAAAGGAGTGGCGGGAGCACAGATACGCAGTATTTT. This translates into CASSKRSGGSTDTQYF.

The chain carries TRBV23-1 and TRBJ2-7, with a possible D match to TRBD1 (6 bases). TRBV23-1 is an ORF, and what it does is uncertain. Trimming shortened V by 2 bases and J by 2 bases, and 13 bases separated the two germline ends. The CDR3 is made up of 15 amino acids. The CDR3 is CASSQPTGLTYEQYF. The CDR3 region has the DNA TGCGCCAGCAGTCAACCGACAGGCTTAACCTACGAGCAGTACTTC.

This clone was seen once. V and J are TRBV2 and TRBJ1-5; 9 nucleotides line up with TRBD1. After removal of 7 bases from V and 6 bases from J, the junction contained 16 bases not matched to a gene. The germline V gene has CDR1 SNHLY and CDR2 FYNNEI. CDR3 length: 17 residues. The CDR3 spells CASKRETGTGRGQPQHF. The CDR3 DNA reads TGTGCCAGCAAACGGGAAACTGGGACAGGGAGGGGTCAGCCCCAGCATTTT.

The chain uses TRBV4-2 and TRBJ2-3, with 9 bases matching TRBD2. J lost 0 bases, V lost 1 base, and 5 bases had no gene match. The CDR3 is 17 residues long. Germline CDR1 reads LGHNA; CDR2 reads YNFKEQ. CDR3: CASSQAHLAGSTDTQYF. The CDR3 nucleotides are TGTGCCAGCAGCCAAGCCCACCTAGCGGGGAGCACAGATACGCAGTATTTT.

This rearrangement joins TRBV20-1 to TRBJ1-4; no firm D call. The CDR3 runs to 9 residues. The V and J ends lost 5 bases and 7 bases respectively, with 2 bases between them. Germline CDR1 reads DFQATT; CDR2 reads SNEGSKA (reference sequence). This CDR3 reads CSAAEKLFF. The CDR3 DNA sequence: TGCAGTGCTGCTGAAAAACTGTTTTTT.

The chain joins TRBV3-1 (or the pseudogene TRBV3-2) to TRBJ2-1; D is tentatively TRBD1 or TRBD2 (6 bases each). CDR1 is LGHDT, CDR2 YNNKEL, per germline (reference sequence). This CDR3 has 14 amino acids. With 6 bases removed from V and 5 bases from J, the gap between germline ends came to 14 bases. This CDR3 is CASRQQGGHNEQFF. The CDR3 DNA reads TGTGCCAGCAGGCAACAGGGAGGCCACAATGAGCAGTTCTTC.

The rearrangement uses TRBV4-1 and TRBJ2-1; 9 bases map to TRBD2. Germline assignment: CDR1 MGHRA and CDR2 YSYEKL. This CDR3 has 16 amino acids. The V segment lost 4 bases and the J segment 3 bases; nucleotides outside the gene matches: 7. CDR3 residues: CASSPVAGANYNEQFF. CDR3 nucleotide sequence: TGCGCCAGCAGCCCTGTAGCGGGGGCGAACTACAATGAGCAGTTCTTC.

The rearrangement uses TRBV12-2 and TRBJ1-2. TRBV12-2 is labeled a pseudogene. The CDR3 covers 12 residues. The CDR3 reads CASRLGGAGYTF. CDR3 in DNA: TGTGCAAGTCGCTTAGGAGGGGCTGGCTACACCTTC.

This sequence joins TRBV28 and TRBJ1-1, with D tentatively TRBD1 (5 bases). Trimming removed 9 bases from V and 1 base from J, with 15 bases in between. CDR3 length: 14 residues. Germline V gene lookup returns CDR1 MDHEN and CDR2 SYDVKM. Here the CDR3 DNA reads TGTGCCAGTGAAACGAGGGGCCGGAACACTGAAGCTTTCTTT. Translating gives CASETRGRNTEAFF. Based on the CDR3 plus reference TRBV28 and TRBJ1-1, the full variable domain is DVKVTQSSRYLVKRTGEKVFLECVQDMDHENMFWYRQDPGLGLRLIYFSYDVKMKEKGDIPEGYSVSREKKERFSLILESASTNQTSMYLCASETRGRNTEAFFGQGTRLTVV.

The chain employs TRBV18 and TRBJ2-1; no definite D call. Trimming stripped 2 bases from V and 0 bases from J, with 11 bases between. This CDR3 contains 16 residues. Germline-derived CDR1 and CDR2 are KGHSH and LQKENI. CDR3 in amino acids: CASSPWPQSSYNEQFF. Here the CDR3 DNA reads TGTGCCAGCTCACCATGGCCTCAAAGCTCCTACAATGAGCAGTTCTTC.

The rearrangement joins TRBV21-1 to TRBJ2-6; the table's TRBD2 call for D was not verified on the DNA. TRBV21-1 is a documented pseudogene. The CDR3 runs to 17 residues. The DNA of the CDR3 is TGTGCCAGCAGCTCAATATGGGACTGCTCTGGGGCCAACGTCCTGACTTTC. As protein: CASSSIWDCSGANVLTF.